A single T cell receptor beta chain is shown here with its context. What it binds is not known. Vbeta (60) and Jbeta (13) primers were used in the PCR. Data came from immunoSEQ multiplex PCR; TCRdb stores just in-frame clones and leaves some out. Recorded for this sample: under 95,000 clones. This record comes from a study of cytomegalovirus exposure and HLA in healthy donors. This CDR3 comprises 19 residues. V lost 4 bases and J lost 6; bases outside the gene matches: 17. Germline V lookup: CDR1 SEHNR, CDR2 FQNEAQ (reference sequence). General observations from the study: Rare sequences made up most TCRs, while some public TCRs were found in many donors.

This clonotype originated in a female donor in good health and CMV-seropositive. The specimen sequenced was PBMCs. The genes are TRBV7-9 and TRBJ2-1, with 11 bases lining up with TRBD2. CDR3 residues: CASSSGDRAGGLAGNEQFF. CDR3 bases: TGTGCCAGCAGCTCCGGGGACAGGGCTGGCGGACTAGCGGGCAATGAGCAGTTCTTC.